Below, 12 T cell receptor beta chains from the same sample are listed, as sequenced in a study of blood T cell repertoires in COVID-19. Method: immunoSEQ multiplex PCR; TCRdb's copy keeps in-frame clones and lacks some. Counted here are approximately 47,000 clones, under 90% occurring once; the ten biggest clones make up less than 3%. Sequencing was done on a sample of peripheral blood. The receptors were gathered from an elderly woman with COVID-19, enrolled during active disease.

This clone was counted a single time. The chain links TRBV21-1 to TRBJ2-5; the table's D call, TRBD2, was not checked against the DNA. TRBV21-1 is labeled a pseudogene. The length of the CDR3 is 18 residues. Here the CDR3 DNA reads TGTGCCACCCAACAACGTTGGACTAGCGGGAGAAATCAAGAGACCCAGTACTTC. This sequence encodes CATQQRWTSGRNQETQYF.

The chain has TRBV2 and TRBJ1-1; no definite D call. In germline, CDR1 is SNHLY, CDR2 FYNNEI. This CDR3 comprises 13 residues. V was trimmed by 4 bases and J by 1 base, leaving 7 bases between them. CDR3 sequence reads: CASSAAGNTEAFF. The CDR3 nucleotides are TGTGCCAGCAGTGCCGCGGGGAACACTGAAGCTTTCTTT.

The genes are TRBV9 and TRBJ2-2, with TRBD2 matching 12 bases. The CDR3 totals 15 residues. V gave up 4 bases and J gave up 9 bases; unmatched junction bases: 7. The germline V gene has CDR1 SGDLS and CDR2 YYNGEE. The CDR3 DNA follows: TGTGCCAGCAGCACTCTAGCGGGGGGGCTCCGGGAGCTGTTTTTT. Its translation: CASSTLAGGLRELFF.

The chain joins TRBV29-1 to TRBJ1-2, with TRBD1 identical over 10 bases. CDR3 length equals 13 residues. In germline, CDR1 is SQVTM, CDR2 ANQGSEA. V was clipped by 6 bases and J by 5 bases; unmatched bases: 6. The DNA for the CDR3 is TGCAGCGTCGGACAGGGGGTGGGGTATGGCTACACCTTC. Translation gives CSVGQGVGYGYTF.

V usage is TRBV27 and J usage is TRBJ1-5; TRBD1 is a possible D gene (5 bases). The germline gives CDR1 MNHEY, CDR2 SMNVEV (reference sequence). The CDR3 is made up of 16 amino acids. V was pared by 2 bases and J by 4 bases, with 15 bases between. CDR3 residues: CASSLAAGRFNQPQHF. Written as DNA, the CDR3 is TGTGCCAGCAGTTTAGCGGCAGGGAGGTTTAATCAGCCCCAGCATTTT.

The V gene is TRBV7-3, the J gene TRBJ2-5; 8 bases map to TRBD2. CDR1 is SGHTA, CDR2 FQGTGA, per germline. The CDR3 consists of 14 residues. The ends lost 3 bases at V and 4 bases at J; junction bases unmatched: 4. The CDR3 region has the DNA TGTGCCAGCAGCTTTTCCAGCGGGGGAGAGACCCAGTACTTC. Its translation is CASSFSSGGETQYF.

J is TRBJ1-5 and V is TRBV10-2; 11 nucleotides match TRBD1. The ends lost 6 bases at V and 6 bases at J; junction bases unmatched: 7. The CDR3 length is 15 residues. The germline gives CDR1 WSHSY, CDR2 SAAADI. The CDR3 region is CASSDGQGAAQPQHF. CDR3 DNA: TGCGCCAGCAGCGATGGACAGGGGGCGGCTCAGCCCCAGCATTTT.

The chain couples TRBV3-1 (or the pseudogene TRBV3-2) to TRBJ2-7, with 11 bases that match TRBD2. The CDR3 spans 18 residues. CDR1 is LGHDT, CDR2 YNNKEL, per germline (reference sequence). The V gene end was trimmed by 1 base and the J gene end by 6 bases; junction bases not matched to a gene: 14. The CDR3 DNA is TGTGCCAGCAGCCAAGTGAGGCTAGCGGGAGGAGGCTGGTTCGAGCAGTACTTC. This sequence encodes CASSQVRLAGGGWFEQYF.

CDR3 DNA: TGTGCCAGCATCCAATCAGGAGGGCGCGCACCCGGGGAGCTGTTTTTT. It codes for CASIQSGGRAPGELFF. The chain combines TRBV7-9 with TRBJ2-2; D may be TRBD2 (6 bases). The germline CDR1 and CDR2 sequences are SEHNR and FQNEAQ (reference sequence). The CDR3 has 16 residues. V lost 7 bases and J lost 6, with 21 bases in between. The full variable domain, completed using reference TRBV7-9 and TRBJ2-2, is DTGVSQNPRHKITKRGQNVTFRCDPISEHNRLYWYRQTLGQGPEFLTYFQNEAQLEKSRLLSDRFSAERPKGSFSTLEIQRTEQGDSAMYLCASIQSGGRAPGELFFGEGSRLTVL.

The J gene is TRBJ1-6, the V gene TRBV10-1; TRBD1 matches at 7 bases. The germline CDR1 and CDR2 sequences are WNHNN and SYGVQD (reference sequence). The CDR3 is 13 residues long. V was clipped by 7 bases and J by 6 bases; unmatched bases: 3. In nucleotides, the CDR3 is TGCGCCAGCACCGGGACAGCTAATTCACCCCTCCACTTT. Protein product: CASTGTANSPLHF.

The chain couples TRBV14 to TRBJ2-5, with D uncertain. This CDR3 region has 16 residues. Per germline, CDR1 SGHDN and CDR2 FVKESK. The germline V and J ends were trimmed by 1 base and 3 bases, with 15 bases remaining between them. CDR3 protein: CASSQVRLITKETQYF. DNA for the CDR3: TGTGCCAGCAGCCAAGTTCGACTGATCACCAAAGAGACCCAGTACTTC.

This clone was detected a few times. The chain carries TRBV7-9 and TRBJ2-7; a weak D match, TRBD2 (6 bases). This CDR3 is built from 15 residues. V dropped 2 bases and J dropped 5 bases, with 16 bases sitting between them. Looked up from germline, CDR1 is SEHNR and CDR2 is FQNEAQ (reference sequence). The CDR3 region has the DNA TGTGCCAGCAGCTTACTTGGCGGGGCTATACACGAGCAGTACTTC. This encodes CASSLLGGAIHEQYF.